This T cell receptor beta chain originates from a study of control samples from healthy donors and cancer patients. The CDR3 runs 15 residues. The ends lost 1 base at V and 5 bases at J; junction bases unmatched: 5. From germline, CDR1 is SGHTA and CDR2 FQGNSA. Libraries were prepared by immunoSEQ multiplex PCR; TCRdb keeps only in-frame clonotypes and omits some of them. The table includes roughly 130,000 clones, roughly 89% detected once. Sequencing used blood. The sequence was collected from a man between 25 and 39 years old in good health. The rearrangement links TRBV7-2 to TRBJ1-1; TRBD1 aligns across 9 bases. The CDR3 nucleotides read TGTGCCAGCAGCTTAGACAGGGGGCCTCTAACTGAAGCTTTCTTT. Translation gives CASSLDRGPLTEAFF.